This T cell receptor (beta chain) was identified during a study of CD8+CD57+ T cells in acquired aplastic anemia. Notes on the study in general: No significant difference in CD8+ Simpson's diversity was found between patients and controls.

TCR beta VDJ and CDR3 profiling used genomic DNA as template. TCRdb redid the calling of the reads with MiXCR, one entry per CDR3 protein. In the table there are about 160,000 distinct CDR3 sequences, 71% of which are singletons. The germline V gene has CDR1 SGHTA and CDR2 FQGTGA. The CDR3 loop spans 13 amino acids. V gave up 5 bases and J gave up 6 bases, with 14 bases separating them. Details on this clonotype: Its matching antigen is unknown.

Patients selected for sequencing had displayed CD8+CD57+ cell expansion by flow cytometry. This sequence was found in a human donor with aplastic anemia. Sequenced: sorted CD4+, CD8+, or CD8+CD57+ T cells (not recorded which) from PBMCs. The genes are TRBV7-3 and TRBJ2-7; D tentatively reads TRBD1 or TRBD2 (5 bases each). CDR3 nucleotide sequence: TGTGCCAGCAGCGGGGACCAGACCGGCGAGCAGTACTTC. Protein: CASSGDQTGEQYF.